One sample yielded the 10 T cell receptor beta chains listed below, sequenced in a study of blood T cell repertoires in COVID-19. The protocol was immunoSEQ multiplex PCR, while the TCRdb copy is restricted to in-frame clones and leaves out a portion. The sample lists about 210,000 clones, roughly 87% occurring once. Sequences were obtained from PBMCs or T cells enriched from blood (not recorded which). The source is a man aged 25 to 40 in a cohort exposed to, infected with or recovered from COVID-19 (not recorded which).

The J gene is TRBJ1-4, the V gene TRBV12-3 or TRBV12-4, with no clear D. Trimming removed 5 bases at V and 1 base at J, with 5 bases between. CDR3 length: 13 amino acids. As DNA, the CDR3 is TGTGCCAGCAGTCCCAGAACTAATGAAAAACTGTTTTTT. It is translated as CASSPRTNEKLFF.

The rearrangement links TRBV28 to TRBJ1-4; TRBD1 might be the D (5 bases). Germline loops: CDR1 MDHEN, CDR2 SYDVKM. The CDR3 contains 16 residues. V was cut by 3 bases and J by 7 bases, with 18 bases left in between. CDR3 DNA sequence: TGTGCCAGCAGTTTTTCCCTTCGGCGGGGGTTTGAAAAACTGTTTTTT. It codes for CASSFSLRRGFEKLFF.

The chain couples TRBV2 to TRBJ2-7, with 10 bases lining up with TRBD2. Germline V gene lookup returns CDR1 SNHLY and CDR2 FYNNEI. The V and J ends lost 7 bases and 2 bases, in that order; junction bases with no gene match: 8. The CDR3 runs 15 residues. As DNA, the CDR3 is TGTGCCAGCACTCATACACTAGCGGGGCCCTACGAGCAGTACTTC. It specifies CASTHTLAGPYEQYF.

V and J are TRBV7-6 and TRBJ1-2, with D maybe TRBD1 (6 bases). The CDR3 consists of 13 residues. V gave up 5 bases and J gave up 8 bases, with 15 bases separating them. CDR1 is SGHVS and CDR2 is FNYEAQ in the germline V gene. The CDR3 sequence: CASSAETGYGYTF. The CDR3, as DNA: TGTGCCAGCAGCGCAGAGACAGGATACGGCTACACCTTC.

This chain uses TRBV28 with TRBJ1-2, with 7 positions matching TRBD1. CDR3 length: 15 amino acids. The V and J ends lost 4 bases and 1 base, in that order; junction bases with no gene match: 6. Germline assignment: CDR1 MDHEN and CDR2 SYDVKM. CDR3 amino acids: CASSSPGTDNYGYTF. CDR3 in DNA: TGTGCCAGCAGTTCCCCCGGGACAGATAACTATGGCTACACCTTC.

The genes are TRBV19 and TRBJ1-5; the match to TRBD1 covers 7 bases. Germline V gives CDR1 LNHDA, CDR2 SQIVND (reference sequence). CDR3 size: 15 residues. V gave up 3 bases and J gave up 6 bases; unmatched junction bases: 8. The CDR3 sequence: CASSIKGAIGQPQHF. The CDR3 bases are TGTGCCAGTAGTATTAAGGGGGCCATCGGTCAGCCCCAGCATTTT. Full variable domain (remainder filled in from reference TRBV19 and TRBJ1-5): DGGITQSPKYLFRKEGQNVTLSCEQNLNHDAMYWYRQDPGQGLRLIYYSQIVNDFQKGDIAEGYSVSREKKESFPLTVTSAQKNPTAFYLCASSIKGAIGQPQHFGDGTRLSIL.

This rearrangement joins TRBV19 to TRBJ2-1; the match to TRBD2 covers 8 bases. The CDR3 runs to 18 residues. After removal of 4 bases from V and 4 bases from J, the junction contained 15 bases not matched to a gene. CDR1 is LNHDA, CDR2 SQIVND, per germline (reference sequence). The CDR3 DNA is TGTGCCAGTAGTAAGGGACTAGTGCCCCCTGTTTCATACAATGAGCAGTTCTTC. It is translated as CASSKGLVPPVSYNEQFF.

The chain has TRBV9 and TRBJ1-5; maybe TRBD1 (6 bases). This CDR3 spans 17 amino acids. In germline, CDR1 is SGDLS, CDR2 YYNGEE. Trimming removed 0 bases from V and 0 bases from J, with 13 bases in between. CDR3: CASSVAVQGYSNQPQHF. CDR3 nucleotide sequence: TGTGCCAGCAGCGTAGCTGTACAGGGCTATAGCAATCAGCCCCAGCATTTT.

The rearrangement joins TRBV15 to TRBJ2-5; D remains unclear. This CDR3 has 16 amino acids. Trimming pared 0 bases from V and 2 bases from J, leaving 13 bases between. Per germline, CDR1 LNHNV and CDR2 YYDKDF (reference sequence). The DNA for the CDR3 is TGTGCCACCAGCAGAGATACGTCGAAGGAGCAAGAGACCCAGTACTTC. Amino acids: CATSRDTSKEQETQYF. The complete variable domain, with remaining parts taken from reference TRBV15 and TRBJ2-5, reads DAMVIQNPRYQVTQFGKPVTLSCSQTLNHNVMYWYQQKSSQAPKLLFHYYDKDFNNEADTPDNFQSRRPNTSFCFLDIRSPGLGDTAMYLCATSRDTSKEQETQYFGPGTRLLVL.

V gene TRBV5-4 combines with J gene TRBJ2-3; weak D call: TRBD1 (6 bases). The CDR3 is 13 residues long. V was pared by 7 bases and J by 6 bases, with 15 bases between. CDR1 is SGHNT and CDR2 is YYREEE in the germline V gene (reference sequence). CDR3 sequence (DNA): TGTGCCAGCCACATAGGGGGACGGGATACGCAGTATTTT. It yields the protein CASHIGGRDTQYF. Supplemented by reference TRBV5-4 and TRBJ2-3, the full variable domain reads ETGVTQSPTHLIKTRGQQVTLRCSSQSGHNTVSWYQQALGQGPQFIFQYYREEENGRGNFPPRFSGLQFPNYSSELNVNALELDDSALYLCASHIGGRDTQYFGPGTRLTVL.